The sequence of this T cell receptor beta chain was determined in a study of radiation and T cells in renal cell carcinoma. As for time point: blood 4 weeks post-SBRT, at nephrectomy. Treatment given: 15 Gy SBRT to primary tumor, nephrectomy 4 weeks later. Nephrectomy followed 15 Gy stereotactic body radiation by 4 weeks. Repertoires were generated with immunoSEQ multiplex PCR, while TCRdb's copy carries only in-frame clones and drops some. Of tens of thousands of clones listed, roughly 80% are singletons. Notes on the study in general: Top tumor clonotypes rose in blood 2 weeks post-radiation, then contracted.

About this clone itself: The antigen is not known.

Germline CDR1 reads SGHRS; CDR2 reads YFSETQ. V gave up 3 bases and J gave up 2 bases, with 18 bases separating them. The CDR3 has 16 amino acids. The sequencing here drew on blood, taken from a patient whose treatment included radiotherapy and nephrectomy. The receptor's source is a man between 60 and 75 years old with renal cell carcinoma. This chain links TRBV5-1 with TRBJ2-7, with D maybe TRBD2 (6 bases). This CDR3 is CASSSRLAGKTYEQYF. CDR3 DNA: TGCGCCAGCAGCTCTAGGTTGGCGGGAAAGACCTACGAGCAGTACTTC.